This T cell receptor (beta chain) was documented in a study of shared clonotypes between healthy human individuals. The repertoire was sequenced with immunoSEQ multiplex PCR; TCRdb's copy has only in-frame clones and lacks some. The sample records some 2 million clones, about 95% being singletons. Naive CD8 cells, CD45RO-negative and positively selected for CCR7, excluded terminally differentiated effector memory CD45RA+ cells. General study findings and limits: Approximately 5% was the fraction of naive CD4 clonotypes found shared across a few donors.

On this clone itself: The antigen remains undetermined.

The sequence was collected from a man aged 18 to 29 in good health. Source material: naive CD8+ T cells sorted from blood.

CDR3 DNA: TGTGCCAGCAGCTTAACGGGCGACACCGGGGAGCTGTTTTTT. It encodes CASSLTGDTGELFF. The rearrangement joins TRBV7-3 to TRBJ2-2, with D unclear. This CDR3 is 14 amino acids long. Trimming took 0 bases from V and 3 from J, leaving 5 bases between them. Germline loops: CDR1 SGHTA, CDR2 FQGTGA.